This entry describes one T cell receptor (beta chain). This clone's antigen is unknown. The input lacks base qualities; no much larger clone sits a single base away. After removal of 1 base from V and 6 bases from J, the junction retains 20 bases not matched to a gene. The CDR3 measures 19 amino acids from cysteine to phenylalanine. Just the 57-base CDR3 DNA is kept, in frame starting at base 1. The germline V gene (reference sequence) provides CDR1 LNHDA and CDR2 SQIVND. The sample comes from a study of blood T cell repertoires in COVID-19 (dated by TCRdb to the early 2020s). Some background on the complete study: Samples covering the acute and convalescent phases of COVID-19 were provided by collaborators in the United States, Italy and Spain. The prospective study material was composed of cDNA or gDNA derived from T cells, B-cell-depleted T cells, or PBMCs. Subjects who had been exposed to COVID-19, were actively infected with it, or had recovered from it provided the deeply sampled blood TCRbeta repertoires that made up the dataset. The repertoires were made available in a free public database intended to serve as a resource for research on the immune response to SARS-CoV-2. The samples were drawn from the first 160 participants of the ongoing ImmuneRACE study and from 1,254 subjects provided by 6 global collaborators. Nearly every sample came with metadata listing a de-identified subject ID, COVID-19 status, age in years and sex. Where available, HLA class I and class II types were obtained from metadata supplied by the sample provider rather than from assay-based typing.

Enrolling through a virtual design, the prospective study's participants ranged in age from roughly 18 to 89 years and lived across 20 to 25 United States geographic areas. Cohort assignment in the prospective study relied on participant-reported clinical history from a screening survey and a study questionnaire. Recovered participants in ImmuneRACE Cohort 3 were defined as having two consecutive negative NP/OP PCR tests, clearance from a healthcare professional, or resolution of symptoms. Mobile phlebotomists in the prospective study collected whole blood, serum and a nasopharyngeal or oropharyngeal swab from every participant. Prospective study participants could optionally give additional blood draws and questionnaires over an approximately 2-month period. Blood samples from the prospective study were shipped frozen or at room temperature prior to DNA extraction. Beyond this particular receptor, the publication reports: The quantity of clinical and demographic metadata differed by source and by participant and was supplied without curation.

TCRbeta CDR3 regions were amplified from genomic DNA by means of the immunoSEQ Assay, a bias-controlled multiplex PCR. The original methods were these. Nucleated cell counts per sample were estimated from amplification of reference gene primers within the assay. To quantify the absolute abundance of each unique TCRbeta CDR3 rearrangement, sequence reads were collapsed and filtered. For each sample, productive Simpson clonality was calculated as the square root of Simpson's diversity index across productive rearrangements. TCRdb took over this immuneACCESS table, retaining in-frame rearrangements with V and J assigned. Such tables are incomplete; in checked studies, under half of the missing clones stem from an unresolved V gene, and the remainder is unexplained. That table furnishes V, J and clone size, whereas the DNA furnished D and trimming. The sample profile shows approximately 230,000 clones; 85% to 90% of them were found once. More than 1.5% of the sample belongs to the ten largest clones.

This chain is built from TRBV19 and TRBJ2-5; the central 7 bases match TRBD2. The TCR originated in a man in his forties who had recovered from COVID-19. The sample consisted of PBMCs or T cells enriched from blood (not recorded which). At the DNA level, the sequence is TGTGCCAGTAGTATAGGAGTTTATGGCGGGAGTAATAGGGATAAGACCCAGTACTTC. Its translation is CASSIGVYGGSNRDKTQYF.